This T cell receptor (beta chain) was sequenced in a study of blood T cell repertoires in COVID-19. At the level of the study: PBMCs, B-cell-depleted T cells, or T cells were the source of the cDNA or gDNA that made up the material.

Clones were read by immunoSEQ multiplex PCR, and TCRdb kept only the in-frame ones, dropping some. The sample records 350,000 or so clones, around 90% being singletons. V was clipped by 1 base and J by 0 bases, with 13 bases between them. Looked up from germline, CDR1 is MGHDK and CDR2 is SYGVNS. This CDR3 region has 17 residues. This clonotype was obtained from a man aged 18 to 35 with active or convalescent COVID-19. The rearrangement links TRBV25-1 to TRBJ1-3, with D possibly TRBD1 on 6 matching bases. Sequenced input: peripheral blood. DNA of the CDR3: TGTGCCAGCAGTGAATTCCAGGGGTTTAGCTCTGGAAACACCATATATTTT. Translated: CASSEFQGFSSGNTIYF.